A single T cell receptor (beta chain) is shown here with its context. This clone came up many times. This clone's antigen is unknown. Per-base quality was not reported, and no clone a single base away is much larger than it. This entry belongs to a study of blood T cell repertoires in COVID-19 (dated by TCRdb to 2018 to 2020). About the investigation overall: Collaborator samples came from the United States, Italy and Spain and covered acute and convalescent phases of COVID-19. The prospective study material was composed of cDNA or gDNA derived from T cells, B-cell-depleted T cells, or PBMCs. The dataset comprised deeply sampled blood TCRbeta repertoires from subjects exposed to, actively infected with, or recovered from COVID-19. The repertoires were made available in a free public database intended to serve as a resource for research on the immune response to SARS-CoV-2. Samples were obtained from the ongoing ImmuneRACE study (first 160 participants) and from approximately 1,200 subjects provided by 6 global collaborators. A de-identified subject ID, COVID-19 status, age in years and sex were almost always included in the sample metadata. Where HLA class I and class II types were available, the types were taken from metadata supplied by the sample provider, not from assay-based typing.

Each collaborating institution followed its own protocols to collect whole blood in K2EDTA tubes. Collaborator samples were shipped for TCRbeta analysis as frozen whole blood, isolated PBMCs, or DNA extracted from either sample type. The immunoSEQ Assay, a bias-controlled multiplex PCR, was used to amplify TCRbeta CDR3 regions from genomic DNA. As for the authors' bioinformatics: The number of nucleated cells in each sample was estimated from the amplification of reference gene primers within the assay. Sequence reads were collapsed and filtered to measure the absolute abundance of every unique TCRbeta CDR3 rearrangement. Productive Simpson clonality was computed per sample as the square root of Simpson's diversity index over productive rearrangements. Not all clones reach the TCRdb copy of this immuneACCESS table, which keeps in-frame sequences only. Checked studies attribute under half of the gap to unresolved V genes and leave the rest unexplained. The V and J calls and clone size were taken over from that table, and D and trimming were inferred from the DNA. A total of roughly 200,000 clones appear in this sample, roughly 83% of them only once. 27% of the sample is held by the ten biggest clonotypes.

Beyond this particular receptor, the publication reports: How much clinical and demographic metadata was included differed by source and by participant, and the metadata was provided uncurated.

V is cut by 3 bases and J by 0 bases, and the space between the germline ends is 4 bases. CDR1 and CDR2 are drawn from the germline V gene (reference sequence): LNHDA, SQIVND. The CDR3 holds 13 amino acids from the cysteine to the phenylalanine. This entry keeps only the CDR3 DNA: 39 bases, framed from base 1. The sample comprised peripheral blood. The V gene is TRBV19 and the J gene is TRBJ2-3; the D gene cannot be named for sure. This receptor was obtained from a man aged 40-50 years with acute or convalescent COVID-19. The nucleotides read TGTGCCAGTAGTATGACTAGCACAGATACGCAGTATTTT. Translation gives CASSMTSTDTQYF. The CDR3, completed at both ends by the reference TRBV19 and TRBJ2-3 genes, gives the full variable domain DGGITQSPKYLFRKEGQNVTLSCEQNLNHDAMYWYRQDPGQGLRLIYYSQIVNDFQKGDIAEGYSVSREKKESFPLTVTSAQKNPTAFYLCASSMTSTDTQYFGPGTRLTVL.